The sequence of this T cell receptor beta chain was determined in a study of cytomegalovirus exposure and HLA in healthy donors. The CDR3 sequence is 15 residues long. CDR1 and CDR2 from the germline V gene are MNHEY and SVGAGI. Unmatched junction bases numbered 9, after V lost 6 bases and J lost 5 bases. Amplification used 60 Vbeta primers and 13 Jbeta primers. Method: immunoSEQ multiplex PCR; TCRdb's copy keeps in-frame clones and lacks some. In the table there are about 250,000 clones, 75% to 85% of which are singletons. The receptor was derived from a girl aged 2 to 10 in good health and CMV-seronegative. J is TRBJ1-4 and V is TRBV6-5; 7 bases agree with TRBD1. Sequencing used PBMCs. The CDR3 coding sequence is TGTGCCAGCAGGCGAACCGGGACAGAGAATGAAAAACTGTTTTTT. This translates into CASRRTGTENEKLFF.